This TCR beta chain was recorded in a study of T-cell memory formation after mild COVID-19. Study-level background: Each donor largely had its own TCR clusters. Study findings and constraints: There was no confirmation that second-wave clones peaking on day 37 were SARS-CoV-2 specific. Clones shrinking between day 15 and 85 showed a balanced CD4/CD8 split, and those that grew later tilted toward CD4+.

Using its own MiXCR run on the 5' RACE reads, TCRdb lists one record per CDR3 protein. The table records some 490,000 distinct CDR3 sequences, 18% of them present only once. This clonotype was picked up a small number of times. Its antigen is unidentified. The clonotype comes from an adult woman who had mild COVID-19 (a few samples of this study predate the infection). Cell type and time point are not known. Sequences were obtained from PBMCs or a T cell subset sorted from them (not recorded which).

The CDR3 loop is CASSLSSQQRAFF. The DNA for the CDR3 is TGCGCCAGCAGCTTGAGTAGCCAACAACGAGCTTTCTTT. The gene calls are TRBV5-1 and TRBJ1-1, with D unclear. V lost 1 base, J lost 10 bases, and 14 bases lay in between. CDR3 length equals 13 residues. The germline CDR1 and CDR2 sequences are SGHRS and YFSETQ.